The 14 T cell receptor beta chains presented below share a single source sample, sequenced in a study of blood T cell repertoires in COVID-19. Sequencing was performed with immunoSEQ multiplex PCR; in TCRdb, only in-frame clones are kept and a portion is missing. The data contain roughly 190,000 clones, approximately 82% of them singletons. Sequenced material: peripheral blood. All receptors come from a man aged 45-60 years with active or convalescent COVID-19.

The chain links TRBV2 to TRBJ1-4, with 9 bases fitting TRBD1. The CDR3 contains 14 residues. Trimming at V came to 4 bases and at J to 4 bases, leaving 1 base not matched to a gene. Germline CDR1 reads SNHLY; CDR2 reads FYNNEI. Here the CDR3 DNA reads TGTGCCAGCAGTGGGGGACAGGGTAATGAAAAACTGTTTTTT. Translating it yields CASSGGQGNEKLFF.

The J gene is TRBJ2-7, the V gene TRBV15; possibly TRBD2 for D (5 bases). Germline assignment: CDR1 LNHNV and CDR2 YYDKDF (reference sequence). Trimming removed 1 base at V and 0 bases at J, with 10 bases between. There are 15 residues in the CDR3. For the CDR3, the DNA is TGTGCCACCAGCAGAGGAGTAGCGAACTCCTACGAGCAGTACTTC. It specifies CATSRGVANSYEQYF.

The rearrangement uses TRBV30 and TRBJ1-6; D is unresolved. V shed 1 base and J shed 6 bases, with 13 bases lying between them. Per germline, CDR1 GTSNPN and CDR2 SVGIG (reference sequence). The CDR3 consists of 15 residues. In nucleotides, the CDR3 is TGTGCCTGGAGTGCGGTCCCGACAATTAATTCACCCCTCCACTTT. Translating gives CAWSAVPTINSPLHF. Full variable domain (remainder filled in from reference TRBV30 and TRBJ1-6): SQTIHQWPATLVQPVGSPLSLECTVEGTSNPNLYWYRQAAGRGLQLLFYSVGIGQISSEVPQNLSASRPQDRQFILSSKKLLLSDSGFYLCAWSAVPTINSPLHFGNGTRLTVT.

The chain carries TRBV5-1 and TRBJ1-1; D is possibly TRBD1 (5 bases). The V gene lost 0 bases and the J gene lost 5 bases, with 11 bases spanning the gap. This CDR3 comprises 14 residues. In germline, CDR1 is SGHRS, CDR2 YFSETQ. The CDR3 here is CASSLGRGGTEAFF. In DNA form, the CDR3 reads TGCGCCAGCAGCTTGGGTAGGGGTGGTACTGAAGCTTTCTTT.

The genes are TRBV30 and TRBJ1-1; D unclear. V lost 4 bases and J lost 2, with 11 bases in between. The CDR3 totals 13 residues. From germline, CDR1 is GTSNPN and CDR2 SVGIG (reference sequence). The DNA of the CDR3 is TGTGCCTGGACGAGGCAACTTAACACTGAAGCTTTCTTT. Residues: CAWTRQLNTEAFF. Supplemented by reference TRBV30 and TRBJ1-1, the full variable domain reads SQTIHQWPATLVQPVGSPLSLECTVEGTSNPNLYWYRQAAGRGLQLLFYSVGIGQISSEVPQNLSASRPQDRQFILSSKKLLLSDSGFYLCAWTRQLNTEAFFGQGTRLTVV.

This clone was seen a handful of times. This chain links TRBV2 with TRBJ2-7, with TRBD2 as a possible D gene (5 bases). This CDR3 has 15 residues. Germline-derived CDR1 and CDR2 are SNHLY and FYNNEI. Trimming left V 4 bases short and J 1 base short, with 14 bases between. CDR3 bases: TGTGCCAGCAGTGCCTACGGATCGGGATCCTACGAGCAGTACTTC. Translated, it gives CASSAYGSGSYEQYF.

The chain employs TRBV10-3 and TRBJ2-7; TRBD1 agrees at 7 bases. The V gene's germline CDR1 is ENHRY and CDR2 SYGVKD. The CDR3 consists of 13 residues. V shed 7 bases, J shed 2 bases, and the junction held 5 bases outside the gene matches. The CDR3 region has the DNA TGTGCCATCATTGACAGGGATACCTACGAGCAGTACTTC. Translation gives CAIIDRDTYEQYF.

The chain recombines TRBV2 with TRBJ1-1; 9 nucleotides align to TRBD1. The trim removed 7 bases at V and 1 base at J, leaving 7 bases unmatched. There are 15 residues in the CDR3. CDR1 and CDR2 (germline): SNHLY, FYNNEI. The DNA of the CDR3 is TGTGCCAGCATCTACCTGGGACAGGGGAACACTGAAGCTTTCTTT. This encodes CASIYLGQGNTEAFF.

The chain combines TRBV9 with TRBJ2-5, with 10 nucleotides matching TRBD2. Trimming cost V 0 bases and J 0 bases; bases outside gene matches: 5. The CDR3 spans 17 residues. Per germline, CDR1 SGDLS and CDR2 YYNGEE. Here the CDR3 reads CASSVASSGGYQETQYF. The CDR3 DNA is TGTGCCAGCAGCGTAGCTTCTAGCGGGGGATACCAAGAGACCCAGTACTTC.

The chain carries TRBV5-1 and TRBJ1-1; 8 bases are a match to TRBD1. This CDR3 comprises 16 residues. The germline CDR1 and CDR2 sequences are SGHRS and YFSETQ. The V and J ends lost 2 bases and 3 bases, in that order; junction bases with no gene match: 9. The CDR3 is CASSFRVQGADTEAFF. The CDR3 bases are TGCGCCAGCAGCTTCCGGGTCCAGGGGGCGGACACTGAAGCTTTCTTT.

The chain employs TRBV15 and TRBJ2-3, with 7 bases lining up with TRBD2. This CDR3 is built from 16 residues. Germline assignment: CDR1 LNHNV and CDR2 YYDKDF (reference sequence). Losses at the gene ends were 1 base for V and 4 bases for J; bases not matched to a gene: 8. The CDR3 is CATSRGRGVEADTQYF. The CDR3 bases are TGTGCCACCAGCAGAGGCCGGGGGGTAGAGGCAGATACGCAGTATTTT.

J is TRBJ1-1 and V is TRBV19; no firm D call. Trimming pared 1 base from V and 10 bases from J, leaving 13 bases between. This CDR3 comprises 13 residues. Germline loops: CDR1 LNHDA, CDR2 SQIVND (reference sequence). For the CDR3, the DNA is TGTGCCAGTAGTATAGGGGCGGGGAGGAGAGCTTTCTTT. Protein: CASSIGAGRRAFF.

Only a few counts were recorded for this clone. The J gene is TRBJ2-1, the V gene TRBV15, with a tentative D call TRBD1 (6 bases). This CDR3 contains 14 residues. The germline gives CDR1 LNHNV, CDR2 YYDKDF (reference sequence). Trimming stripped 0 bases from V and 5 bases from J, with 8 bases between. This chain's CDR3 is CATSREGADNEQFF. For the CDR3, the DNA is TGTGCCACCAGCAGAGAGGGGGCGGACAATGAGCAGTTCTTC. The full variable domain, in which reference TRBV15 and TRBJ2-1 provide the parts outside the CDR3, is DAMVIQNPRYQVTQFGKPVTLSCSQTLNHNVMYWYQQKSSQAPKLLFHYYDKDFNNEADTPDNFQSRRPNTSFCFLDIRSPGLGDTAMYLCATSREGADNEQFFGPGTRLTVL.

Written as DNA, the CDR3 is TGTGCCAGCAGTTCAGGCCCAGGGGGCTATGGCTACACCTTC. Its translation: CASSSGPGGYGYTF. The V gene is TRBV28, the J gene TRBJ1-2, with 7 bases lining up with TRBD1. The CDR3 loop spans 14 amino acids. V shed 4 bases, J shed 4 bases, and the junction held 6 bases outside the gene matches. Per the germline V gene, CDR1 is MDHEN and CDR2 is SYDVKM.